This passage covers 22 T cell receptor beta chains from one sample sequenced in a study of CD8 T cells in Susac syndrome. With random hexamers, reverse transcription was performed on about 0.5 to 1 ug of RNA. TCRdb analysed the immunoSEQ multiplex PCR reads with MiXCR anew, one entry per CDR3 protein. The table shows under 150,000 distinct CDR3 sequences, with approximately 95% occurring only once. The sequencing input was CD4+ T cells from PBMCs. These receptors came from a human donor with Susac syndrome.

The gene calls are TRBV28 and TRBJ1-5; D remains ambiguous. Per the germline V gene, CDR1 is MDHEN and CDR2 is SYDVKM. The CDR3 contains 12 residues. V was pared by 7 bases and J by 6 bases, with 10 bases between. This chain's CDR3 is CASMPSGQPQHF. The CDR3 DNA reads as TGTGCCAGCATGCCCTCGGGTCAGCCCCAGCATTTT.

The chain is built from TRBV7-8 and TRBJ1-1; D is ambiguous. The CDR3 loop spans 13 amino acids. Trimming removed 4 bases at V and 6 bases at J, with 12 bases between. Germline V gene sequence: CDR1 SGHVS, CDR2 FQNEAQ. CDR3 protein: CASSSHNQAEAFF. Written as DNA, the CDR3 is TGTGCCAGCAGCTCTCACAATCAGGCTGAAGCTTTCTTT.

V gene TRBV20-1 combines with J gene TRBJ2-4; D unclear. The CDR3 totals 15 residues. CDR1 and CDR2 from the germline V gene are DFQATT and SNEGSKA (reference sequence). V lost 0 bases and J lost 2, with 11 bases in between. The CDR3 DNA reads TGCAGTGCTAGAGATGCTGGCGGTTCCAAAAACATTCAGTACTTC. This translates into CSARDAGGSKNIQYF.

The chain couples TRBV15 to TRBJ1-1; D is possibly TRBD1 (6 bases). This CDR3 has 14 amino acids. CDR1 and CDR2 from the germline V gene are LNHNV and YYDKDF (reference sequence). V lost 3 bases, J lost 1 base, and 9 bases lay in between. CDR3: CATSSGRGNTEAFF. In DNA form, the CDR3 reads TGTGCCACCAGCAGTGGCAGGGGGAACACTGAAGCTTTCTTT.

The sample holds one count of this clonotype. CDR3 nucleotide sequence: TGTGCCAGCAGCGCGACAGGGCTTGGCTACACCTTC. It specifies CASSATGLGYTF. This rearrangement joins TRBV5-8 to TRBJ1-2, with 7 nucleotides matching TRBD1. V shed 4 bases, J shed 7 bases, and the junction held 4 bases outside the gene matches. Germline-derived CDR1 and CDR2 are SGHTS and YDEGEE. The CDR3 length is 12 residues.

V gene TRBV7-2 combines with J gene TRBJ2-1, with D possibly called TRBD1 or TRBD2 (6 bases each). This CDR3 comprises 17 residues. The V gene lost 2 bases and the J gene lost 6 bases, with 20 bases spanning the gap. Germline lookup yields CDR1 SGHTA and CDR2 FQGNSA. CDR3 sequence: CASSLSGARSRGNEQFF. CDR3 in DNA: TGTGCCAGCAGCTTATCGGGGGCCCGCAGTCGGGGCAATGAGCAGTTCTTC. The full variable domain, in which reference TRBV7-2 and TRBJ2-1 provide the parts outside the CDR3, is GAGVSQSPSNKVTEKGKDVELRCDPISGHTALYWYRQSLGQGLEFLIYFQGNSAPDKSGLPSDRFSAERTGGSVSTLTIQRTQQEDSAVYLCASSLSGARSRGNEQFFGPGTRLTVL.

This CDR3 is CASSQESRGYEQYF. CDR3 in DNA: TGTGCCAGCAGCCAAGAAAGCAGGGGATACGAGCAGTACTTC. The chain combines TRBV4-2 with TRBJ2-7; perhaps TRBD1 as D (6 bases). The CDR3 is 14 amino acids. The germline V gene has CDR1 LGHNA and CDR2 YNFKEQ. V gave up 0 bases and J gave up 4 bases, with 10 bases separating them.

CDR3 loop: CATSRDLSGELFF. As DNA, the CDR3 is TGTGCCACCAGCAGAGATTTATCGGGGGAGCTGTTTTTT. V is TRBV15 and J is TRBJ2-2; D ambiguous. The CDR3 runs 13 residues. Trimming took off 0 bases at V and 8 bases at J, with 7 bases between the two ends. Per germline, CDR1 LNHNV and CDR2 YYDKDF (reference sequence).

CDR3 DNA sequence: TGCAGCGTTCCCTCGGCCTCCTACAATGAGCAGTTCTTC. Its translation is CSVPSASYNEQFF. The rearrangement joins TRBV29-1 to TRBJ2-1; D remains unclear. In germline, CDR1 is SQVTM, CDR2 ANQGSEA. The V end was cut by 5 bases, the J end by 0 bases, with 8 bases between. The CDR3 totals 13 residues.

This chain joins TRBV2 and TRBJ2-1; D perhaps matches TRBD2 (5 bases). The CDR3 covers 14 residues. The germline gives CDR1 SNHLY, CDR2 FYNNEI. Trimming shortened V by 7 bases and J by 0 bases, and 10 bases separated the two germline ends. The CDR3 coding sequence is TGTGCCAGCACGGCCGACTACTCCTACAATGAGCAGTTCTTC. It codes for CASTADYSYNEQFF.

The V gene is TRBV7-2, the J gene TRBJ1-2; D not certain. The germline CDR1 and CDR2 sequences are SGHTA and FQGNSA. CDR3 length: 12 residues. The V end was cut by 1 base, the J end by 8 bases, with 8 bases between. The CDR3 DNA reads TGTGCCAGCAGCTTAGTCATCGGAGGCTACACCTTC. It is translated as CASSLVIGGYTF.

V usage is TRBV20-1 and J usage is TRBJ1-5; 7 bases are a match to TRBD1. The germline V gene has CDR1 DFQATT and CDR2 SNEGSKA (reference sequence). CDR3 length: 14 amino acids. The ends lost 6 bases at V and 9 bases at J; junction bases unmatched: 14. The CDR3 coding sequence is TGCAGTGCGGGACAGCTAGGGTCCACGGGGCCCCAGCATTTT. Its protein is CSAGQLGSTGPQHF.

The V call is TRBV7-9, the J call TRBJ2-2; D not certain. Trimming pared 3 bases from V and 6 bases from J, leaving 8 bases between. Germline V lookup: CDR1 SEHNR, CDR2 FQNEAQ (reference sequence). This CDR3 contains 13 residues. The CDR3 here is CASSFSPPGELFF. CDR3 sequence (DNA): TGTGCCAGCAGCTTCTCGCCGCCCGGGGAGCTGTTTTTT. Full variable domain (rest looked up from reference TRBV7-9 and TRBJ2-2): DTGVSQNPRHKITKRGQNVTFRCDPISEHNRLYWYRQTLGQGPEFLTYFQNEAQLEKSRLLSDRFSAERPKGSFSTLEIQRTEQGDSAMYLCASSFSPPGELFFGEGSRLTVL.

This chain uses TRBV20-1 with TRBJ2-1; TRBD2 matches at 11 bases. This CDR3 spans 16 amino acids. Germline lookup yields CDR1 DFQATT and CDR2 SNEGSKA (reference sequence). The junction had 10 bases not matched to a gene; V was cut back by 5 bases and J by 4 bases. CDR3 sequence (DNA): TGCAGTGCTGCCCTCCGGCTAGCGGGAGGTTACAATGAGCAGTTCTTC. The encoded protein is CSAALRLAGGYNEQFF.

This CDR3 reads CAWSVTYNEQFF. The CDR3, as DNA: TGTGCCTGGAGTGTTACCTACAATGAGCAGTTCTTC. This chain uses TRBV30 with TRBJ2-1; D unresolved. This CDR3 comprises 12 residues. Germline loops: CDR1 GTSNPN, CDR2 SVGIG (reference sequence). V lost 0 bases and J lost 2, with 2 bases in between. Full variable domain (outside the CDR3, taken from reference TRBV30 and TRBJ2-1): SQTIHQWPATLVQPVGSPLSLECTVEGTSNPNLYWYRQAAGRGLQLLFYSVGIGQISSEVPQNLSASRPQDRQFILSSKKLLLSDSGFYLCAWSVTYNEQFFGPGTRLTVL.

CDR3 region: CAWSVRGPEAFF. CDR3 DNA: TGTGCCTGGAGTGTACGGGGGCCTGAAGCTTTCTTT. The V call is TRBV30, the J call TRBJ1-1; a possible D gene is TRBD1 (6 bases). This CDR3 is 12 amino acids long. Trimming shortened V by 0 bases and J by 6 bases, and 8 bases separated the two germline ends. Germline values: CDR1 GTSNPN, CDR2 SVGIG (reference sequence).

The rearrangement uses TRBV6-1 and TRBJ2-7, with D possibly TRBD2 on 6 matching bases. The CDR3 totals 16 residues. V lost 5 bases to trimming and J lost 9 bases, with 26 bases between them. Per the germline V gene, CDR1 is MNHNS and CDR2 is SASEGT. This CDR3 reads CASSKGGGPARGWQYF. CDR3 sequence (DNA): TGTGCCAGCAGTAAAGGAGGAGGACCAGCCCGGGGGTGGCAGTACTTC.

This clonotype was observed once. This chain joins TRBV20-1 and TRBJ2-1; 9 bases align to TRBD1. Per the germline V gene, CDR1 is DFQATT and CDR2 is SNEGSKA (reference sequence). This CDR3 comprises 15 residues. V gave up 6 bases and J gave up 9 bases; unmatched junction bases: 15. CDR3 DNA: TGCAGTGCCGACCCCGGGACAGGGACTTCCGGTGAGCAGTTCTTC. Translation gives CSADPGTGTSGEQFF.

This chain joins TRBV20-1 and TRBJ1-2, with D tentatively TRBD1 (5 bases). Germline V gene data show CDR1 as DFQATT and CDR2 as SNEGSKA (reference sequence). CDR3 size: 13 residues. V was trimmed by 6 bases and J by 5 bases, leaving 16 bases between them. The chain's CDR3 is CSAGPPAGYGYTF. CDR3 nucleotide sequence: TGCAGTGCGGGACCCCCGGCTGGGTATGGCTACACCTTC.

The J gene is TRBJ2-3, the V gene TRBV29-1, with D uncertain. Per germline, CDR1 SQVTM and CDR2 ANQGSEA. The CDR3 spans 14 residues. The V end lost 2 bases, the J end lost 2 bases, and 11 bases lay between the germline ends. The CDR3 reads CSVENKYNTDTQYF. In DNA form, the CDR3 reads TGCAGCGTTGAAAACAAGTATAACACAGATACGCAGTATTTT.

The genes are TRBV5-1 and TRBJ1-1; 10 nucleotides line up with TRBD1. This CDR3 spans 14 amino acids. Germline trimming cut 3 bases from V and 5 bases from J; bases unmatched to any gene: 4. CDR1 and CDR2 from the germline V gene are SGHRS and YFSETQ. The CDR3: CASSSDRGETEAFF. CDR3 DNA: TGCGCCAGCAGCTCGGACAGGGGGGAGACTGAAGCTTTCTTT. The complete variable domain, with remaining parts taken from reference TRBV5-1 and TRBJ1-1, reads KAGVTQTPRYLIKTRGQQVTLSCSPISGHRSVSWYQQTPGQGLQFLFEYFSETQRNKGNFPGRFSGRQFSNSRSEMNVSTLELGDSALYLCASSSDRGETEAFFGQGTRLTVV.

This clonotype came up once. The chain couples TRBV6-5 to TRBJ1-5; D ambiguous. CDR1 is MNHEY, CDR2 SVGAGI, per germline. This CDR3 contains 15 residues. V was cut by 4 bases and J by 1 base, with 11 bases left in between. CDR3 amino acids: CASSSGSGSNQPQHF. The CDR3 DNA follows: TGTGCCAGCAGTTCAGGCTCCGGGAGCAATCAGCCCCAGCATTTT.